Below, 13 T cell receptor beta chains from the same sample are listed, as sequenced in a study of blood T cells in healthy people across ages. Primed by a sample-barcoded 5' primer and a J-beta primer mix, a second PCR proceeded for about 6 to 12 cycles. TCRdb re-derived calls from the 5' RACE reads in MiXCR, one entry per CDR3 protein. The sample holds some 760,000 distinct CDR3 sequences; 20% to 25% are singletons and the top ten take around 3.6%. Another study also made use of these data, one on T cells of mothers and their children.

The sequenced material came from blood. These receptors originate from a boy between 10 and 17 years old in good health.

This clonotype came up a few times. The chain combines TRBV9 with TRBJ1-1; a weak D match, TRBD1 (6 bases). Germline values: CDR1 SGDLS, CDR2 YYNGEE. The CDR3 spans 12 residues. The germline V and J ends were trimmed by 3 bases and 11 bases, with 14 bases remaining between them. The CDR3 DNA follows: TGTGCCAGCAGCGCCGCTGAGGGGGACGCTTTCTTT. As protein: CASSAAEGDAFF.

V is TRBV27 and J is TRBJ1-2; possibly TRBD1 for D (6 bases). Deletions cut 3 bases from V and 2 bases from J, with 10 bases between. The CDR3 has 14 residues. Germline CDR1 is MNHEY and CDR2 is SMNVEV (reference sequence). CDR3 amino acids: CASSFRQENYGYTF. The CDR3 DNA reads TGTGCCAGCAGTTTCCGACAGGAGAACTATGGCTACACCTTC.

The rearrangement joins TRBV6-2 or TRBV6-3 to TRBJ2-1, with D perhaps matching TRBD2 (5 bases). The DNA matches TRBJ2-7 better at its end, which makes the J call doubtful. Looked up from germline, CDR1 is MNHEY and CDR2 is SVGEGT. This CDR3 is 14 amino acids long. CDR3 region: CASSPTPGTYEQYF. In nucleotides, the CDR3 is TGTGCCAGCAGCCCAACCCCGGGGACCTACGAGCAGTACTTC.

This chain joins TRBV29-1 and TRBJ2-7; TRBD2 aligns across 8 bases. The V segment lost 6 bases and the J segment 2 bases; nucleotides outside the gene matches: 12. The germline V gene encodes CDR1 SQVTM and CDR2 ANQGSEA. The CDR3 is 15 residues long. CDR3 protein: CSVNGGVGRAYEQYF. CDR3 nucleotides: TGCAGCGTCAACGGGGGGGTAGGCAGGGCCTACGAGCAGTACTTC.

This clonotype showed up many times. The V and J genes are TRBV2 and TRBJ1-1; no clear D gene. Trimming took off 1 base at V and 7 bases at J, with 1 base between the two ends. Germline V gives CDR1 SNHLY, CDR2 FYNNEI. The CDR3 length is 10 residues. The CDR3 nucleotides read TGTGCCAGCAGTGAAGTTGAAGCTTTCTTT. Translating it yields CASSEVEAFF.

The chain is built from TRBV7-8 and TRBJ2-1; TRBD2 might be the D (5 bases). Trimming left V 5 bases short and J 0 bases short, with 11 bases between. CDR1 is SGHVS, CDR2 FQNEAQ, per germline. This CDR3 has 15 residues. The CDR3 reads CASSPHGDSYNEQFF. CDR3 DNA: TGTGCCAGCAGCCCCCACGGGGACTCCTACAATGAGCAGTTCTTC.

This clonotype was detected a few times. CDR3 DNA sequence: TGTGCCAGCGAGGATAGGGTCACAGATACGCAGTATTTT. Protein product: CASEDRVTDTQYF. This chain uses TRBV6-6 with TRBJ2-3; D call uncertain. Deletions cut 8 bases from V and 2 bases from J, with 11 bases between. The CDR3 loop spans 13 amino acids. The germline CDR1 and CDR2 sequences are MNHNY and SVGAGI (reference sequence).

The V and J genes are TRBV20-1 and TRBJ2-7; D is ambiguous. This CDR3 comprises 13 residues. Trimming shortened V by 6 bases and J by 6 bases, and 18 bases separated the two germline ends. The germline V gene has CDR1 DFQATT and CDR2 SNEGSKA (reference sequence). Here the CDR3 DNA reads TGCAGTGCCGCCCGAGATCCCCGCCGCGAGCAGTACTTC. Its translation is CSAARDPRREQYF.

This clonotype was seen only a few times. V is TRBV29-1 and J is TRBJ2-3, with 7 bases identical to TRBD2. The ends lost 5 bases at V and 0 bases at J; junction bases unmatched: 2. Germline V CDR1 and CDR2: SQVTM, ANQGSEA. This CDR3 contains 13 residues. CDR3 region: CSVHSGSTDTQYF. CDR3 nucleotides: TGCAGCGTTCATAGCGGGAGCACAGATACGCAGTATTTT.

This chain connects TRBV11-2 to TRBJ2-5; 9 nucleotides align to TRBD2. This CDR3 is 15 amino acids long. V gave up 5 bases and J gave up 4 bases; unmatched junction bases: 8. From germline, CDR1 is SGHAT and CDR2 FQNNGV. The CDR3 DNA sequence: TGTGCCAGCAGCCCCTCAGGGACTAGCAGAGAGACCCAGTACTTC. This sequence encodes CASSPSGTSRETQYF.

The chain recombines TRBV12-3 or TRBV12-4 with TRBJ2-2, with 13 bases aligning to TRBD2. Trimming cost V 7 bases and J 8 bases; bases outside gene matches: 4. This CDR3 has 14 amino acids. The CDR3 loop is CASTRTSGRGELFF. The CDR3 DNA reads TGTGCCAGCACCCGGACTAGCGGGAGAGGGGAGCTGTTTTTT.

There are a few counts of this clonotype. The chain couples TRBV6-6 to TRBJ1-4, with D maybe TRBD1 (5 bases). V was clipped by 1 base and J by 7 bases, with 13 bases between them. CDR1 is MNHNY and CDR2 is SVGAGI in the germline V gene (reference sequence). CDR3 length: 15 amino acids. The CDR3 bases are TGTGCCAGCAGTTACTTGATGGGGGGGACTGAAAAACTGTTTTTT. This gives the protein CASSYLMGGTEKLFF.

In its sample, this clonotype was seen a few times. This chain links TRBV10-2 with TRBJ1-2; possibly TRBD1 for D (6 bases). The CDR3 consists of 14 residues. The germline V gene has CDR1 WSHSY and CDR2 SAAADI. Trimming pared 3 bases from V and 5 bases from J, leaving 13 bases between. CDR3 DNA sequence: TGCGCCAGCAGTGAAAGGGGGGGGTTATATGGCTACACCTTC. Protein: CASSERGGLYGYTF.